A selection of T cell receptor beta chains follows, all from one sample in a study of T cell changes during pregnancy in multiple sclerosis. Repertoires were generated with immunoSEQ multiplex PCR, while TCRdb's copy carries only in-frame clones and drops some. The table records 100,000 or so clones, 91% of them present only once. Sequencing used peripheral blood, obtained in the second trimester of pregnancy. The receptors stem from a female donor with multiple sclerosis, enrolled in a pregnancy study. Both conserved end residues are part of each CDR3. D genes are given only for firm matches. Clone size, where shown, is once, few, many, or a class for clones that have expanded.

j_call d_call v_call clone_size cdr3_aa cdr3_nt
TRBJ2-6 TRBD1 TRBV15 . CATSRPSGTGVLSGANVLTF TGTGCCACCAGCAGACCCTCCGGGACAGGGGTTTTATCTGGGGCCAACGTCCTGACTTTC
TRBJ2-7 . TRBV18 . CASSPLELWEQYF TGTGCCAGCTCACCACTAGAACTATGGGAGCAGTACTTC
TRBJ2-3 TRBD1 TRBV10-1 . CASSEPGQGPDTQYF TGCGCCAGCAGTGAGCCCGGACAGGGTCCAGATACGCAGTATTTT
TRBJ2-3 TRBD2 TRBV19 . CASSLTSGPTDTQYF TGTGCCAGTAGTCTGACTAGCGGGCCCACAGATACGCAGTATTTT
TRBJ1-1 . TRBV7-9 . CASSLVGRLSTEAFF TGTGCCAGCAGCTTAGTAGGCAGGTTAAGCACTGAAGCTTTCTTT
TRBJ2-2 TRBD1 TRBV5-1 . CASSSQGENTGELFF TGCGCCAGCAGCTCTCAGGGGGAGAACACCGGGGAGCTGTTTTTT
TRBJ2-3 . TRBV18 . CASSPRGSSDTQYF TGTGCCAGCTCACCAAGGGGAAGTTCAGATACGCAGTATTTT
TRBJ2-2 . TRBV19 . CASSAPGDTGELFF TGTGCCAGTAGTGCCCCAGGGGACACCGGGGAGCTGTTTTTT
TRBJ2-7 . TRBV5-1 . CASSTSQTYEQYF TGCGCCAGCAGCACAAGTCAGACCTACGAGCAGTACTTC
TRBJ2-7 . TRBV9 . CASSVGGTTYEQYF TGTGCCAGCAGCGTGGGGGGAACGACCTACGAGCAGTACTTC
TRBJ1-5 TRBD1 TRBV27 . CASSRQGAYQPQHF TGTGCCAGCAGTAGACAGGGGGCATATCAGCCCCAGCATTTT
TRBJ2-2 . TRBV5-1 . CASSYRVGNTGELFF TGCGCCAGCAGCTATCGGGTGGGGAACACCGGGGAGCTGTTTTTT
TRBJ2-5 TRBD2 TRBV28 . CASTPRGDFETQYF TGTGCCAGCACCCCCCGGGGGGACTTTGAGACCCAGTACTTC
TRBJ2-1 . TRBV5-1 . CASSFRERNEQFF TGCGCCAGCAGCTTTCGGGAGCGCAATGAGCAGTTCTTC
TRBJ2-7 TRBD1 TRBV27 . CASSFSRTGREQYF TGTGCCAGCAGTTTCTCAAGGACAGGGCGGGAGCAGTACTTC
TRBJ1-2 . TRBV2 few CASSDGGRDVRGYTF TGTGCCAGCAGCGATGGTGGCAGGGATGTTCGGGGCTACACCTTC
TRBJ2-1 . TRBV7-9 . CASGGGGGSSYNEQFF TGTGCCAGCGGCGGAGGGGGCGGAAGCTCCTACAATGAGCAGTTCTTC
TRBJ2-3 TRBD2 TRBV30 . CAWSSGRASDTQYF TGTGCCTGGAGCAGCGGGAGGGCCTCGGATACGCAGTATTTT
TRBJ2-5 TRBD1 TRBV5-1 . CASTRQGDPLATQYF TGCGCCAGCACCAGACAGGGTGACCCCCTGGCGACCCAGTACTTC
TRBJ1-4 TRBD1 TRBV2 few CASSTDRVDEKLFF TGTGCCAGCAGTACGGACAGGGTCGACGAAAAACTGTTTTTT
TRBJ1-2 . TRBV6-4 . CASSDSEQGLIEYGYTF TGTGCCAGCAGTGACTCGGAACAGGGTCTGATTGAGTATGGCTACACCTTC
TRBJ2-7 TRBD2 TRBV5-4 . CASSFTGTSGRYF TGTGCCAGCAGCTTTACCGGGACTAGCGGGAGATACTTC
TRBJ2-3 TRBD1 TRBV13 . CASSTEDRISTDTQYF TGTGCCAGCAGCACCGAGGACAGGATCAGCACAGATACGCAGTATTTT
TRBJ1-5 TRBD1 TRBV7-2 few CASSLGGTGDQPQHF TGTGCCAGCAGCTTAGGAGGGACAGGGGATCAGCCCCAGCATTTT
TRBJ1-2 . TRBV6-1 . CASTTGSGYTF TGTGCCAGCACCACAGGGTCGGGCTACACCTTC
TRBJ1-5 TRBD1 TRBV6-5 . CASRSRDRDNQPQHF TGTGCCAGCAGGAGCCGGGACAGGGACAATCAGCCCCAGCATTTT
TRBJ1-2 . TRBV27 . CASSPRQGSGYTF TGTGCCAGCAGTCCTCGTCAGGGCTCCGGCTACACCTTC
TRBJ1-3 . TRBV7-9 . CASSLVQKGNTIYF TGTGCCAGCAGCTTAGTCCAGAAAGGAAACACCATATATTTT
TRBJ2-1 TRBD1 TRBV5-1 . CASSFTGTGLVNEQFF TGCGCCAGCAGCTTCACCGGGACAGGGCTCGTGAATGAGCAGTTCTTC
TRBJ1-4 . TRBV21-1 . CASSNLSTRQGATNEKLFF TGTGCCAGCAGCAATCTTTCGACCCGACAGGGGGCAACTAATGAAAAACTGTTTTTT
TRBJ1-5 . TRBV7-2 . CASSLVGSQPQHF TGTGCCAGCAGCTTAGTGGGCTCTCAGCCCCAGCATTTT
TRBJ1-5 . TRBV28 . CASSYIGQNNQPQHF TGTGCCAGCAGTTACATCGGACAGAACAATCAGCCCCAGCATTTT
TRBJ1-5 . TRBV6-6 few CASHGRENQPQHF TGTGCCAGCCACGGACGGGAAAATCAGCCCCAGCATTTT
TRBJ1-2 . TRBV28 . CASSPGFLYGYTF TGTGCCAGCAGCCCGGGATTCCTCTATGGCTACACCTTC
TRBJ1-2 . TRBV27 once CASSLSAGQRVGYTF TGTGCCAGCAGTTTATCAGCTGGACAGCGAGTTGGCTACACCTTC
TRBJ2-7 . TRBV15 . CATSRDPGYEQYF TGTGCCACCAGCAGAGATCCCGGGTACGAGCAGTACTTC
TRBJ1-1 TRBD1 TRBV25-1 once CASTMRTGGTETEAFF TGTGCCAGCACAATGCGGACAGGGGGGACGGAAACTGAAGCTTTCTTT
TRBJ1-1 . TRBV30 . CAWGAGTEAFF TGTGCCTGGGGGGCGGGGACTGAAGCTTTCTTT